This T cell receptor (beta chain) emerged from a study of blood T cell repertoires in COVID-19 (TCRdb year 2020). As for the study more broadly: Samples covering the acute and convalescent phases of COVID-19 were provided by collaborators in the United States, Italy and Spain. The material from the prospective study consisted of cDNA or gDNA derived from T cells, B-cell-depleted T cells, or PBMCs. Deeply sampled blood TCRbeta repertoires from subjects exposed to, actively infected with, or recovered from COVID-19 were included in the dataset. The repertoires were made available in a free public database intended to serve as a resource for research on the immune response to SARS-CoV-2. Samples were obtained from the ongoing ImmuneRACE study (first 160 participants) and from 1,254 subjects provided by 6 global collaborators. A de-identified subject ID, COVID-19 status, age in years and sex were almost always included in the sample metadata. HLA class I and class II types, where available, came from metadata supplied by the sample provider rather than from assay-based typing.

Whole blood was collected in K2EDTA tubes by collaborating institutions according to the institutions' own protocols. For TCRbeta analysis, collaborators shipped samples as frozen whole blood, isolated PBMCs, or DNA extracted from either of those sample types. On this clone itself: It lacks a known antigen. No much larger clone exists at a distance of one base, and base qualities are not known.

The CDR3, from cysteine to phenylalanine, totals 15 residues. Only the CDR3 part of the read is kept: 45 bases, read in frame from the first base. CDR1 and CDR2 (LGHNA, YSLEER) derive from the germline V gene. The junction shows trimming of 1 base on V and 3 bases on J, plus 10 bases between the germline ends. What the research found in general, with its limitations: How much clinical and demographic metadata was included differed by source and by participant, and the metadata was provided uncurated.

TCRbeta CDR3 regions were amplified from genomic DNA by means of the immunoSEQ Assay, a bias-controlled multiplex PCR. In the original analysis: The number of nucleated cells in each sample was estimated from the amplification of reference gene primers within the assay. To quantify the absolute abundance of each unique TCRbeta CDR3 rearrangement, sequence reads were collapsed and filtered. For each sample, productive Simpson clonality was calculated by taking the square root of Simpson's diversity index across productive rearrangements. Imported from immuneACCESS, the table was reduced by TCRdb to in-frame sequences with V and J called. These copies leave out some clones; in studies compared against another copy, an unresolved V gene accounts for under half, and the cause of the remainder is not known. V and J calls and clone size are those listed in that table; D and trimming were worked out from the DNA. The table for this sample lists roughly 200,000 clones; around 84% of them were counted only once. The ten most abundant clones make up 15% to 20% of the sample.

The material sequenced was peripheral blood. The receptor was isolated from a woman older than 75 with active or convalescent COVID-19. The rearranged segments are TRBV4-3 and TRBJ2-1, with the D segment identity uncertain. In nucleotides, the sequence is TGCGCCAGCAGCCAAGTACTATCAGACTACAATGAGCAGTTCTTC. This encodes CASSQVLSDYNEQFF.